The next 26 T cell receptor beta chains were all read from a single sample in a study of CD8 T cells in Susac syndrome. Random hexamers were used to reverse transcribe an amount of roughly 0.5 to 1 ug RNA. In TCRdb, the immunoSEQ multiplex PCR reads were re-called with MiXCR into one record per CDR3 protein. Seen here are 200,000 to 300,000 distinct CDR3 sequences, 90% to 96% observed once, and the top ten hold 0.095% to 0.12%. The sequencing input was CD4+ T cells from PBMCs. The source of these receptors is a human donor with Susac syndrome.

The gene calls are TRBV28 and TRBJ1-2, with 7 bases matching TRBD1. Germline CDR1 is MDHEN and CDR2 is SYDVKM. The trim removed 8 bases at V and 13 bases at J, leaving 16 bases unmatched. The CDR3 is 13 residues long. CDR3 DNA sequence: TGTGCCAGCTCCTTTTCGACAGGGTCTATCTTCACCTTC. Translation gives CASSFSTGSIFTF.

The J gene is TRBJ2-2, the V gene TRBV7-2; 7 bases map to TRBD1. Germline CDR1 is SGHTA and CDR2 is FQGNSA. The CDR3 runs 15 residues. After removal of 6 bases from V and 0 bases from J, the junction contained 4 bases not matched to a gene. The CDR3 is CASRRQGSNTGELFF. CDR3 in DNA: TGTGCCAGCAGGCGACAGGGTTCGAACACCGGGGAGCTGTTTTTT.

The rearrangement uses TRBV19 and TRBJ2-7; D is tentatively TRBD1 or TRBD2 (5 bases each). V was pared by 4 bases and J by 0 bases, with 13 bases between. The CDR3 consists of 15 residues. Germline CDR1 is LNHDA and CDR2 is SQIVND (reference sequence). CDR3 loop: CASSTPGRFSYEQYF. The CDR3 coding sequence is TGTGCCAGTAGTACTCCGGGACGATTCTCCTACGAGCAGTACTTC.

The chain couples TRBV28 to TRBJ1-5; D uncertain. There are 12 residues in the CDR3. The germline V gene has CDR1 MDHEN and CDR2 SYDVKM. V was trimmed by 5 bases and J by 8 bases, leaving 10 bases between them. CDR3 amino acids: CASSILEEPQHF. The CDR3 DNA reads as TGTGCCAGCAGTATCCTAGAGGAGCCCCAGCATTTT. Combining the CDR3 with reference TRBV28 and TRBJ1-5 gives the whole variable domain DVKVTQSSRYLVKRTGEKVFLECVQDMDHENMFWYRQDPGLGLRLIYFSYDVKMKEKGDIPEGYSVSREKKERFSLILESASTNQTSMYLCASSILEEPQHFGDGTRLSIL.

The chain joins TRBV30 to TRBJ2-3; a possible D gene is TRBD1 (6 bases). The CDR3 loop spans 16 amino acids. V lost 4 bases, J lost 2 bases, and 19 bases lay in between. The germline CDR1 and CDR2 sequences are GTSNPN and SVGIG (reference sequence). The CDR3 DNA is TGTGCCTGGACCCCTCTGACAGGCTGGGCCACAGATACGCAGTATTTT. Translated: CAWTPLTGWATDTQYF.

The chain is built from TRBV12-3 or TRBV12-4 and TRBJ1-1; 7 nucleotides match TRBD1. V lost 7 bases, J lost 4 bases, and 12 bases stayed unmatched. The CDR3 is 15 amino acids. CDR3 bases: TGTGCCAGCAAACCAGGGGGAACGGGCGGCACTGAAGCTTTCTTT. Amino acid sequence: CASKPGGTGGTEAFF.

This sequence joins TRBV27 and TRBJ2-1, with TRBD2 matching over 8 bases. The CDR3 has 14 amino acids. Germline-derived CDR1 and CDR2 are MNHEY and SMNVEV (reference sequence). V dropped 6 bases and J dropped 10; count of bases not matched to a gene: 11. CDR3: CASSPTSRTSEQFF. In DNA form, the CDR3 reads TGTGCCAGCAGCCCTACTTCGAGGACTAGCGAGCAGTTCTTC.

The rearrangement uses TRBV29-1 and TRBJ1-1; D uncertain. The V and J ends lost 5 bases and 3 bases respectively, with 10 bases between them. Germline V gene sequence: CDR1 SQVTM, CDR2 ANQGSEA. CDR3 length: 12 residues. The CDR3 is CSVSRWDTEAFF. DNA of the CDR3: TGCAGCGTTTCTAGATGGGACACTGAAGCTTTCTTT.

The chain has TRBV12-3 or TRBV12-4 and TRBJ1-1; D call uncertain. The CDR3 extends over 12 amino acids. V lost 6 bases to trimming and J lost 1 base, with 6 bases between them. The CDR3 region has the DNA TGTGCCAGCAGAACAAGGAACACTGAAGCTTTCTTT. It yields the protein CASRTRNTEAFF.

The rearrangement joins TRBV20-1 to TRBJ2-7; 7 nucleotides line up with TRBD1. With 3 bases clipped from V and 2 bases from J, the junction kept 7 bases outside the gene matches. Germline CDR1 reads DFQATT; CDR2 reads SNEGSKA (reference sequence). The CDR3 is 14 residues long. The CDR3 here is CSARAMGQPYEQYF. The CDR3 nucleotides are TGCAGTGCTAGGGCCATGGGACAGCCCTACGAGCAGTACTTC.

The chain uses TRBV20-1 and TRBJ1-2, with D tentatively TRBD1 (6 bases). Germline values: CDR1 DFQATT, CDR2 SNEGSKA (reference sequence). The CDR3 consists of 15 residues. Trimming left V 2 bases short and J 2 bases short, with 15 bases between. This CDR3 is CSARSLSTGNYGYTF. CDR3 sequence (DNA): TGCAGTGCTAGATCCCTGTCCACAGGGAACTATGGCTACACCTTC.

This chain links TRBV3-1 with TRBJ2-7, with 10 bases identical to TRBD2. CDR3 size: 14 residues. Per germline, CDR1 LGHDT and CDR2 YNNKEL (reference sequence). Trimming cost V 7 bases and J 2 bases; bases outside gene matches: 5. CDR3 sequence reads: CASMPSGSTYEQYF. The CDR3 DNA reads as TGTGCCAGCATGCCTAGCGGGAGCACCTACGAGCAGTACTTC.

The V gene is TRBV3-1, the J gene TRBJ2-1; no definite D call. There are 15 residues in the CDR3. V was trimmed by 2 bases and J by 10 bases, leaving 18 bases between them. CDR1 is LGHDT and CDR2 is YNNKEL in the germline V gene (reference sequence). Here the CDR3 DNA reads TGTGCCAGCAGCCAAAATCCACCCTCCGACTTGGAGCAGTTCTTC. Translating gives CASSQNPPSDLEQFF.

This rearrangement joins TRBV25-1 to TRBJ2-1, with 7 bases matching TRBD2. J lost 5 bases, V lost 2 bases, and 9 bases had no gene match. The CDR3 extends over 16 amino acids. Germline V gene sequence: CDR1 MGHDK, CDR2 SYGVNS. CDR3 sequence reads: CASSELVASGHNEQFF. CDR3 DNA sequence: TGTGCCAGCAGTGAACTCGTGGCTAGCGGTCACAATGAGCAGTTCTTC. Complete variable domain (other parts from reference TRBV25-1 and TRBJ2-1): EADIYQTPRYLVIGTGKKITLECSQTMGHDKMYWYQQDPGMELHLIHYSYGVNSTEKGDLSSESTVSRIRTEHFPLTLESARPSHTSQYLCASSELVASGHNEQFFGPGTRLTVL.

V gene TRBV19 combines with J gene TRBJ2-5; 7 bases fit TRBD1. CDR1 is LNHDA and CDR2 is SQIVND in the germline V gene (reference sequence). The CDR3 totals 16 residues. Trimming took 2 bases from V and 3 from J; bases not matched to a gene: 9. The CDR3, as DNA: TGTGCCAGTAGTATACCCGGGACAGCGATAGAAGAGACCCAGTACTTC. Translation: CASSIPGTAIEETQYF.

This clonotype has just one count. J is TRBJ2-6 and V is TRBV29-1; D unresolved. Germline V gene data show CDR1 as SQVTM and CDR2 as ANQGSEA. The CDR3 consists of 14 residues. The V end was cut by 3 bases, the J end by 2 bases, with 8 bases between. The CDR3 sequence is CSVEEGPGANVLTF. The CDR3 DNA reads TGCAGCGTTGAGGAAGGGCCTGGGGCCAACGTCCTGACTTTC.

The chain carries TRBV7-9 and TRBJ1-5; D uncertain. The CDR3 totals 14 residues. Germline V gives CDR1 SEHNR, CDR2 FQNEAQ (reference sequence). V gave up 5 bases and J gave up 1 base, with 9 bases separating them. The DNA for the CDR3 is TGTGCCAGCAGCCCTACCTCGAGCAATCAGCCCCAGCATTTT. As protein: CASSPTSSNQPQHF.

The chain joins TRBV4-2 to TRBJ2-4; 7 bases fit TRBD1. Per the germline V gene, CDR1 is LGHNA and CDR2 is YNFKEQ. V was clipped by 3 bases and J by 1 base; unmatched bases: 9. CDR3 length: 17 amino acids. CDR3 sequence (DNA): TGTGCCAGCAGCCAGGACCCAGGGGGAACGGCCAAAAACATTCAGTACTTC. It yields the protein CASSQDPGGTAKNIQYF.

J is TRBJ1-2 and V is TRBV12-3 or TRBV12-4, with unresolved D. V lost 5 bases, J lost 2 bases, and 15 bases lay in between. This CDR3 has 15 residues. The CDR3 sequence is CASSIPLLGNYGYTF. CDR3 DNA sequence: TGTGCCAGCAGTATCCCCCTCCTCGGAAACTATGGCTACACCTTC.

J is TRBJ2-7 and V is TRBV30; D is uncertain. CDR3 length: 12 residues. CDR1 and CDR2 (germline): GTSNPN, SVGIG (reference sequence). V lost 1 base, J lost 1 base, and 5 bases lay in between. The CDR3 spells CAWSGLSYEQYF. The CDR3 nucleotides read TGTGCCTGGAGTGGTCTGTCCTACGAGCAGTACTTC.

This chain uses TRBV20-1 with TRBJ1-1; D remains unclear. This CDR3 contains 13 residues. Germline V lookup: CDR1 DFQATT, CDR2 SNEGSKA (reference sequence). Trimming left V 1 base short and J 0 bases short, with 6 bases between. The CDR3 is CSARGTVNTEAFF. In DNA form, the CDR3 reads TGCAGTGCTAGAGGCACGGTGAACACTGAAGCTTTCTTT.

This rearrangement joins TRBV28 to TRBJ2-1; 7 bases line up with TRBD1. V lost 2 bases to trimming and J lost 10 bases; unmatched junction nucleotides: 8. CDR1 and CDR2 from the germline V gene are MDHEN and SYDVKM. The CDR3 is made up of 14 amino acids. The CDR3 nucleotides are TGTGCCAGCAGTTTAGGGGGTACGACAGGGGAGCAGTTCTTC. As protein: CASSLGGTTGEQFF.

V usage is TRBV25-1 and J usage is TRBJ2-3; no definite D call. Germline assignment: CDR1 MGHDK and CDR2 SYGVNS. The CDR3 extends over 12 amino acids. Trimming left V 4 bases short and J 6 bases short, with 8 bases between. CDR3 in amino acids: CASSVSGDTQYF. CDR3 DNA: TGTGCCAGCAGTGTAAGTGGGGATACGCAGTATTTT.

The chain couples TRBV25-1 to TRBJ2-1; a weak D match, TRBD1 (6 bases). The CDR3 runs 13 residues. V lost 4 bases and J lost 4, with 8 bases in between. Germline CDR1 is MGHDK and CDR2 is SYGVNS. As DNA, the CDR3 is TGTGCCAGCAGTGGAGGACAGTACAATGAGCAGTTCTTC. Translation gives CASSGGQYNEQFF.

This chain uses TRBV20-1 with TRBJ1-1; D is possibly TRBD1 (5 bases). There are 14 residues in the CDR3. V was cut by 5 bases and J by 0 bases, with 13 bases left in between. From germline, CDR1 is DFQATT and CDR2 SNEGSKA (reference sequence). CDR3 DNA sequence: TGCAGTGCTGCTTATCGGGGGATGAACACTGAAGCTTTCTTT. This gives the protein CSAAYRGMNTEAFF.

This clonotype was picked up one time. The chain couples TRBV27 to TRBJ2-1; 8 nucleotides line up with TRBD1. V was pared by 3 bases and J by 8 bases, with 6 bases of the junction left unmatched. Germline-derived CDR1 and CDR2 are MNHEY and SMNVEV (reference sequence). CDR3 size: 14 residues. The CDR3 DNA is TGTGCCAGCAGTTTCACGGACAGGGTGTATGAGCAGTTCTTC. Translated, it gives CASSFTDRVYEQFF.